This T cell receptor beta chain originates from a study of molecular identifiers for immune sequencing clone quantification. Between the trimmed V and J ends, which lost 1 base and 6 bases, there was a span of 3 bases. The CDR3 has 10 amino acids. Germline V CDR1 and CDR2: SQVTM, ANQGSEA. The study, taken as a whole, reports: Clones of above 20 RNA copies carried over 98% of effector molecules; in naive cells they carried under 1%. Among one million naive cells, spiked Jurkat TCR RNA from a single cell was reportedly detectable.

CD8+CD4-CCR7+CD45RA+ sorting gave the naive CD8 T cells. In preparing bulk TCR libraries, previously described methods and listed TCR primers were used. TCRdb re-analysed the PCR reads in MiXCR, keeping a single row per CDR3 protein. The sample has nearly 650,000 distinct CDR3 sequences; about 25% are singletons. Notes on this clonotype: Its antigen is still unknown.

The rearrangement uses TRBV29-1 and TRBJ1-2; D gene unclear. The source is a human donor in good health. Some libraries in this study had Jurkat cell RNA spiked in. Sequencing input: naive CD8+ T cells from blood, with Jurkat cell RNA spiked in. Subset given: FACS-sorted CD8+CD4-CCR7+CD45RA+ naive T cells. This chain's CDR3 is CSVEGDGYTF. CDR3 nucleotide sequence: TGCAGCGTTGAAGGGGATGGCTACACCTTC.